This paragraph covers one T cell receptor (beta chain) sequence. Per germline, CDR1 MNHNS and CDR2 SASEGT. The CDR3 contains 15 residues. The junction had 4 bases not matched to a gene; V was cut back by 6 bases and J by 0 bases. Amplification of TCR beta CDR3 regions used RNA as the template. TCR CDR3 underwent first-round RT-PCR with the HTBI primer set. Using its own MiXCR run on the multiplex PCR reads, TCRdb lists one record per CDR3 protein. The repertoire has 250,000 to 300,000 distinct CDR3 sequences, around a fifth of them found once; the top ten carry 35% to 45%. The source of the sample is a study of T cells in Graves' hyperthyroidism and ophthalmopathy.

Input material: blood. The chain employs TRBV6-1 and TRBJ2-3; 9 positions match TRBD2. The sequence derives from a man in his fifties with Graves' ophthalmopathy. The CDR3 region is CASRPTSGSTDTQYF. Here the CDR3 DNA reads TGTGCCAGCAGACCTACTAGCGGGAGCACAGATACGCAGTATTTT.